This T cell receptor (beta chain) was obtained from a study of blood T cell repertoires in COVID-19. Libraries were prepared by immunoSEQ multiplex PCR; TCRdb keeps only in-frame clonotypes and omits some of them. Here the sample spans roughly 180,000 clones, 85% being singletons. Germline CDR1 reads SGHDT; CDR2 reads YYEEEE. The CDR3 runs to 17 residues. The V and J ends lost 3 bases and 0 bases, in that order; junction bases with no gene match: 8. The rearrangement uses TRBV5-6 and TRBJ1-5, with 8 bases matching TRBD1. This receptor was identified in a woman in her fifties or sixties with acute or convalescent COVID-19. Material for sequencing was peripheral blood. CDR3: CASSWQGATISNQPQHF. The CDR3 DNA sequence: TGTGCCAGCAGCTGGCAGGGGGCGACGATTAGCAATCAGCCCCAGCATTTT.